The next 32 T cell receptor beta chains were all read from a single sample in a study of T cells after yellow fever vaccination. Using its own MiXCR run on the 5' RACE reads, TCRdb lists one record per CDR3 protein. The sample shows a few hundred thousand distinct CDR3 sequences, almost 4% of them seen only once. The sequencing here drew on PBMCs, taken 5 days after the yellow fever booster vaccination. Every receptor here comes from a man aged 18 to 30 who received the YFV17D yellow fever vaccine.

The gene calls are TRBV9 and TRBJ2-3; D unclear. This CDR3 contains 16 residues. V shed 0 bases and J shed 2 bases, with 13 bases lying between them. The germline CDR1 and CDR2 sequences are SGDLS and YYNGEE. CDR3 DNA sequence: TGTGCCAGCAGCGTAGCTAGTTTCCAGTTCACAGATACGCAGTATTTT. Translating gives CASSVASFQFTDTQYF. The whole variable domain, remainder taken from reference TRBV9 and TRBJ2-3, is DSGVTQTPKHLITATGQRVTLRCSPRSGDLSVYWYQQSLDQGLQFLIQYYNGEERAKGNILERFSAQQFPDLHSELNLSSLELGDSALYFCASSVASFQFTDTQYFGPGTRLTVL.

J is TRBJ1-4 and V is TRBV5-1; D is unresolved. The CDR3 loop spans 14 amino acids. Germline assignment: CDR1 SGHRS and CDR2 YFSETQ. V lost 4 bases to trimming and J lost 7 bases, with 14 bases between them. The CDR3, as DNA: TGCGCCAGCAGCCCGACAAGCGACGGTGAAAAACTGTTTTTT. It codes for CASSPTSDGEKLFF.

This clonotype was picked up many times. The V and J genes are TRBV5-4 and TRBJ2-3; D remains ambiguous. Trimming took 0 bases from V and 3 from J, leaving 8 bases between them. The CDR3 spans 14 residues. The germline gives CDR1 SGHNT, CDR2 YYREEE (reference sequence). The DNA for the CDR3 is TGTGCCAGCAGCTTGGAACTAACGACAGATACGCAGTATTTT. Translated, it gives CASSLELTTDTQYF.

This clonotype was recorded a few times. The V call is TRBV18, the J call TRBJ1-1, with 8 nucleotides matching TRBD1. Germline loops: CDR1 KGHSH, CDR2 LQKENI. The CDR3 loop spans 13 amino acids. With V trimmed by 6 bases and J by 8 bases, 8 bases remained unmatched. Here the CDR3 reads CASSPLGQDEAFF. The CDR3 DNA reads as TGTGCCAGCTCTCCTCTGGGACAGGACGAAGCTTTCTTT.

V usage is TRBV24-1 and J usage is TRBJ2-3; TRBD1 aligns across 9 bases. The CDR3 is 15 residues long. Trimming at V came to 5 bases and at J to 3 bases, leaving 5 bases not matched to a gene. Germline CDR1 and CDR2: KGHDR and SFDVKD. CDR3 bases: TGTGCCACCAGTGCGGGACAGGGTATTACAGATACGCAGTATTTT. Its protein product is CATSAGQGITDTQYF.

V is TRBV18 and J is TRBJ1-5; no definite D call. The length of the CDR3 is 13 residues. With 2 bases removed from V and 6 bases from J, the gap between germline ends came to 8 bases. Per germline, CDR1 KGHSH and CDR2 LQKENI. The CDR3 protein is CASSPNALQPQHF. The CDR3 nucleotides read TGTGCCAGCTCACCAAACGCCCTTCAGCCCCAGCATTTT.

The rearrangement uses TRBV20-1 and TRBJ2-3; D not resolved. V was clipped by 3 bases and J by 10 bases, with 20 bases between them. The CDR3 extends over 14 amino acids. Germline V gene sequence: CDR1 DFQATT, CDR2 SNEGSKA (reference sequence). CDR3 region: CSARRDMHPSPQYF. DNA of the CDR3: TGCAGTGCTAGGCGTGACATGCACCCTTCTCCGCAGTATTTT.

Written as DNA, the CDR3 is TGCGCCAGCAGCTGGACCGGTGAGCCCTACGAGCAGTACTTC. Translated, it gives CASSWTGEPYEQYF. The chain employs TRBV5-1 and TRBJ2-7; D is uncertain. Trimming removed 3 bases from V and 2 bases from J, with 12 bases in between. Germline CDR1 is SGHRS and CDR2 is YFSETQ. The CDR3 runs 14 residues.

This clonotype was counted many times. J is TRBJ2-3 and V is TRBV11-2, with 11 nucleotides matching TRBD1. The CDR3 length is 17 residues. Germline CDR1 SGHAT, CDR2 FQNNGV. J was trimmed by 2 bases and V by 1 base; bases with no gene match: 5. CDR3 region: CASSLGGGQGATDTQYF. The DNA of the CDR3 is TGTGCCAGCAGCTTAGGGGGTGGACAGGGGGCCACAGATACGCAGTATTTT.

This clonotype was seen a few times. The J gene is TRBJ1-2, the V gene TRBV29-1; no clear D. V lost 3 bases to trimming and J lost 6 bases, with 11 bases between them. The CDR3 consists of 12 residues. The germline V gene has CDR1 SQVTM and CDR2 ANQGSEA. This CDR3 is CSVDYTWDGYTF. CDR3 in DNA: TGCAGCGTTGATTATACGTGGGATGGCTACACCTTC.

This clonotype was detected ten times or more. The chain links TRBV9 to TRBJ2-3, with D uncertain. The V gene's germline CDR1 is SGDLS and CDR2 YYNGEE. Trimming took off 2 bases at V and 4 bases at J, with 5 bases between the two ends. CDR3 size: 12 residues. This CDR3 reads CASSVIPDTQYF. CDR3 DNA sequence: TGTGCCAGCAGCGTTATTCCAGATACGCAGTATTTT.

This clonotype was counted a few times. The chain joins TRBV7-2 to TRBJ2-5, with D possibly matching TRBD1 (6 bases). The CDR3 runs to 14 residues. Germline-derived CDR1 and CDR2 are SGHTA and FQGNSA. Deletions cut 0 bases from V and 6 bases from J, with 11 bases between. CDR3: CASSLAPGAQTQYF. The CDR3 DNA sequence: TGTGCCAGCAGCTTAGCTCCAGGGGCCCAGACCCAGTACTTC.

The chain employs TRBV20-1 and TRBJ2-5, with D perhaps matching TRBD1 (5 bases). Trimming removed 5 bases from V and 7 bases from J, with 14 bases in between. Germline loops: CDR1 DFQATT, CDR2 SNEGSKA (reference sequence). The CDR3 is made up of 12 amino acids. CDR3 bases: TGCAGTGCTGCGGACATGGGTTCGACCCAGTACTTC. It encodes CSAADMGSTQYF.

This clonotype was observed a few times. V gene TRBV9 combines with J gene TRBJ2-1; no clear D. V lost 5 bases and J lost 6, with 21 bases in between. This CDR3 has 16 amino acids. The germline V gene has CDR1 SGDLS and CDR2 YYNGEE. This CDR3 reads CASSPVGMDPFNEQFF. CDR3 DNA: TGTGCCAGCAGTCCAGTAGGGATGGACCCCTTCAATGAGCAGTTCTTC.

CDR3 sequence: CASSLGQRSEQYV. CDR3 sequence (DNA): TGTGCCAGCAGTTTAGGACAGCGGTCCGAGCAGTACGTC. The gene calls are TRBV12-3 or TRBV12-4 and TRBJ2-7; D is perhaps TRBD1 or TRBD2 (5 bases each). V gave up 1 base and J gave up 6 bases, with 10 bases separating them. The CDR3 spans 13 residues.

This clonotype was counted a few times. CDR3 sequence (DNA): TGCGCCAGCAGCCAAGGTGCGGGGGGTGAGACCCAGTACTTC. Its protein product is CASSQGAGGETQYF. This chain uses TRBV4-3 with TRBJ2-5; TRBD2 matches at 8 bases. The CDR3 loop spans 14 amino acids. CDR1 is LGHNA and CDR2 is YSLEER in the germline V gene. V lost 1 base and J lost 5; bases outside the gene matches: 3.

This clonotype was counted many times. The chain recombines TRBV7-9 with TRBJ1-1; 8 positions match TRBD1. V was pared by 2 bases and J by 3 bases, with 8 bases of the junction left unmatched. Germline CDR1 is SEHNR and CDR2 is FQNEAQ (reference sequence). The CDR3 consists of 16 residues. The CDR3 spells CASSLQGQVGDTEAFF. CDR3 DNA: TGTGCCAGCAGCTTACAGGGACAGGTGGGGGACACTGAAGCTTTCTTT.

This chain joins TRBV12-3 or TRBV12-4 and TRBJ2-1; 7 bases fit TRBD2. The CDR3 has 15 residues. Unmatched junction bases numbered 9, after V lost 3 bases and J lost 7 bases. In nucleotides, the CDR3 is TGTGCCAGCAGTTTGCTCGCGGGGGTGATTAATGAGCAGTTCTTC. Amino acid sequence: CASSLLAGVINEQFF.

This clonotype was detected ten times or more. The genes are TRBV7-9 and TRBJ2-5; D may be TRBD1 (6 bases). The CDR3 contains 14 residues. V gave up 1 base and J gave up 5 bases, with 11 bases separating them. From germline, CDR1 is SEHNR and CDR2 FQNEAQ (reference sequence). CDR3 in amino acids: CASSLGTGWETQYF. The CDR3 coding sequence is TGTGCCAGCAGCTTAGGAACAGGGTGGGAGACCCAGTACTTC.

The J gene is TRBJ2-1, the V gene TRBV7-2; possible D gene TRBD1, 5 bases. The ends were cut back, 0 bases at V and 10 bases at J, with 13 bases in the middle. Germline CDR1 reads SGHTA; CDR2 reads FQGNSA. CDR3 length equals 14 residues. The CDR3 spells CASSLAMPRAEQFF. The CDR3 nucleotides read TGTGCCAGCAGCTTAGCCATGCCCAGGGCGGAGCAGTTCTTC.

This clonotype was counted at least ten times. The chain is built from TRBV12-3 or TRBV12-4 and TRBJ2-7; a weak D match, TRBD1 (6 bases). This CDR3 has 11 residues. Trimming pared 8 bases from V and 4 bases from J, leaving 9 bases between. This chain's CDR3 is CASRDIYEQYF. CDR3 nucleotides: TGTGCCAGCCGGGACATTTACGAGCAGTACTTC.

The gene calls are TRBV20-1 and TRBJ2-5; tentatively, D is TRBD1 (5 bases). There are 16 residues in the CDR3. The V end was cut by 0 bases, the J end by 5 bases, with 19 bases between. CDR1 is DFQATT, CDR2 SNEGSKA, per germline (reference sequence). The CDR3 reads CSARDPNGQLSETQYF. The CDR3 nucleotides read TGCAGTGCTAGAGATCCGAACGGACAACTTTCGGAGACCCAGTACTTC.

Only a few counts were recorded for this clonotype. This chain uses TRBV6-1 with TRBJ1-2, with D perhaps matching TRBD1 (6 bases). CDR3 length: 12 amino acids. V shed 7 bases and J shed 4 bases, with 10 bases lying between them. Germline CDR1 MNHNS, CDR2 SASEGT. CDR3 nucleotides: TGTGCCAGCAAGGGGGGAGGCTATGGCTACACCTTC. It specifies CASKGGGYGYTF.

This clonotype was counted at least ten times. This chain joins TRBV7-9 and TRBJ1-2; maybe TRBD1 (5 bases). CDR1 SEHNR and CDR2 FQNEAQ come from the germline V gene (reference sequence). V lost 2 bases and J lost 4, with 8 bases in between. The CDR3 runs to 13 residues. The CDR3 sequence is CASSLRDGYGYTF. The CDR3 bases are TGTGCCAGCAGCTTAAGGGACGGCTATGGCTACACCTTC.

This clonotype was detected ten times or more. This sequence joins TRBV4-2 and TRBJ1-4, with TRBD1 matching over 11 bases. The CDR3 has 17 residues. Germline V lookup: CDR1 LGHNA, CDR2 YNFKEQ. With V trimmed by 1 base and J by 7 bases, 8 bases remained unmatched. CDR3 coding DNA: TGTGCCAGCAGCCAAGGAGGCCCCGGGACAGGGGGTGAAAAACTGTTTTTT. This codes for CASSQGGPGTGGEKLFF.

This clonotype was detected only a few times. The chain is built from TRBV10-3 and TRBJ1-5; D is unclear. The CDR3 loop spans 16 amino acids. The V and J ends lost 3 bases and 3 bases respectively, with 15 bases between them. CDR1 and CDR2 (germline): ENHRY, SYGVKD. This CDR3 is CAISDPRGGNNQPQHF. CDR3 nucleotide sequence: TGTGCCATCAGTGACCCCCGGGGAGGAAACAATCAGCCCCAGCATTTT.

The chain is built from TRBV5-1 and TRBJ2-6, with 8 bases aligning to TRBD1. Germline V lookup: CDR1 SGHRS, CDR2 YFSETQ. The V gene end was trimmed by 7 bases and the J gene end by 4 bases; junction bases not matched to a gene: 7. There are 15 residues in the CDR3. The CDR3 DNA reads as TGCGCCAGCGGGATGACAGGGGTCGGGGCCAACGTCCTGACTTTC. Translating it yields CASGMTGVGANVLTF.

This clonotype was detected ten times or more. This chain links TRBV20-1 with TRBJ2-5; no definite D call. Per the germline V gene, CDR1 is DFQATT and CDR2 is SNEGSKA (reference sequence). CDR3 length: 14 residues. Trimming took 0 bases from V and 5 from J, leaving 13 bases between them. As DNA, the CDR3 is TGCAGTGCTAGAGATGGACGAGCCGGGGAGACCCAGTACTTC. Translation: CSARDGRAGETQYF.

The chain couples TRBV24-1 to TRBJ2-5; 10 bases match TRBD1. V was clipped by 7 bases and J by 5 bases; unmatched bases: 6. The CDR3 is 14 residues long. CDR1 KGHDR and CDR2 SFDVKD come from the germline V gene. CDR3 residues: CATRSGQGMETQYF. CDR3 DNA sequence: TGTGCCACCAGATCGGGACAGGGGATGGAGACCCAGTACTTC.

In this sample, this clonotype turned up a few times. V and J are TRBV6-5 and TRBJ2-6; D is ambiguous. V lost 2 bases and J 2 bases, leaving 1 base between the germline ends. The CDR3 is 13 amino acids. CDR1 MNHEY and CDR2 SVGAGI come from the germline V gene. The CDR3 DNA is TGTGCCAGCAGTTACACTGGGGCCAACGTCCTGACTTTC. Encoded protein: CASSYTGANVLTF.

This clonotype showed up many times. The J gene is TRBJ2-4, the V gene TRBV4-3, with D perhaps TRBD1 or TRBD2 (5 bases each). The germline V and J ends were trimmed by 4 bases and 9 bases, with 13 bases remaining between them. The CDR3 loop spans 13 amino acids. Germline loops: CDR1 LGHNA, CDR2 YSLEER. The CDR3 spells CASSPEWGFIQYF. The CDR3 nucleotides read TGCGCCAGCAGCCCCGAATGGGGGTTCATTCAGTACTTC.

CDR3 nucleotide sequence: TGTGCCACCAGTGAAATGAGGACCTCGTACCAAGAGACCCAGTACTTC. Translated, it gives CATSEMRTSYQETQYF. The V gene is TRBV24-1, the J gene TRBJ2-5, with D unclear. The CDR3 contains 16 residues. V lost 4 bases and J lost 0, with 14 bases in between. Germline-derived CDR1 and CDR2 are KGHDR and SFDVKD.